The 7 T cell receptor beta chains presented below share a single source sample, sequenced in a study of CD8 T cells in ankylosing spondylitis (dated by TCRdb to 2016 to 2017). The library came from 5' RACE. Sequencing used an Illumina HiSeq 2500. TCRdb reran the public reads through fastp at Q25 and MiXCR, keeping productive beta chains. CDR3 protein sequences are deduplicated, and each keeps its most common genes and DNA. The sample yields 350,000 or so distinct CDR3 sequences; roughly 14% were counted once. The biggest ten clones account for about 1% of the sample. The sample consisted of blood, either unsorted or a sorted T cell fraction (not recorded which). The source is a male donor with ankylosing spondylitis or in good health (not recorded which).

This chain connects TRBV9 to TRBJ1-1; no firm D call. V lost 3 bases to trimming and J lost 0 bases, with 6 bases between them. The length of the CDR3 is 13 residues. In germline, CDR1 is SGDLS, CDR2 YYNGEE. CDR3 sequence (DNA): TGTGCCAGCAGCGCATTTATGAACACTGAAGCTTTCTTT. It is translated as CASSAFMNTEAFF.

The chain uses TRBV12-3 or TRBV12-4 and TRBJ2-7; 8 positions match TRBD1. The CDR3 sequence is 15 residues long. Losses at the gene ends were 8 bases for V and 5 bases for J; bases not matched to a gene: 14. The CDR3 protein is CASQPRQGSIHEQYF. CDR3 in DNA: TGTGCCAGCCAACCCCGACAGGGGAGTATCCACGAGCAGTACTTC.

The chain is built from TRBV3-1 and TRBJ2-3; D possibly corresponds to TRBD1 (6 bases). CDR1 and CDR2 (germline): LGHDT, YNNKEL (reference sequence). The germline V and J ends were trimmed by 0 bases and 2 bases, with 15 bases remaining between them. The CDR3 consists of 17 residues. DNA of the CDR3: TGTGCCAGCAGCCAAGATACTGTCGCAGGGGCCACAGATACGCAGTATTTT. It specifies CASSQDTVAGATDTQYF.

This clonotype appeared a few times. The chain carries TRBV12-3 or TRBV12-4 and TRBJ2-7; D may correspond to TRBD1 or TRBD2 (5 bases each). The CDR3 is 15 residues long. V was shortened by 6 bases and J by 7 bases, with 22 bases between the two germline ends. This CDR3 reads CASSPHRTPTGEQYF. Written as DNA, the CDR3 is TGTGCCAGCAGCCCCCACAGGACACCTACGGGGGAGCAGTACTTC.

The rearrangement joins TRBV27 to TRBJ2-1; possibly TRBD1 or TRBD2 for D (5 bases each). The V end was cut by 7 bases, the J end by 6 bases, with 16 bases between. This CDR3 region has 14 residues. The germline gives CDR1 MNHEY, CDR2 SMNVEV (reference sequence). The CDR3 region has the DNA TGTGCCAGCAACACTAGGGGAATAGGCAATGAGCAGTTCTTC. Protein: CASNTRGIGNEQFF.

This clonotype was recorded a few times. The CDR3 DNA sequence: TGTGCCAGCAGCGGAAGGGGGGAGGCTCAGGCGAGTTTGCAGTACTTC. Translated: CASSGRGEAQASLQYF. The chain recombines TRBV7-9 with TRBJ2-4, with D perhaps being TRBD1 or TRBD2 (6 bases each). The CDR3 contains 16 residues. Germline V gene sequence: CDR1 SEHNR, CDR2 FQNEAQ (reference sequence). The V gene lost 5 bases and the J gene lost 13 bases, with 27 bases spanning the gap.

The sample holds a few counts of this clonotype. V and J are TRBV12-3 or TRBV12-4 and TRBJ1-5, with 7 bases identical to TRBD1. V trimming: 4 bases; J trimming: 6 bases; junction bases outside the gene matches: 6. This CDR3 is built from 14 residues. The CDR3 reads CASSSTGVGQPQHF. DNA of the CDR3: TGTGCCAGCAGTTCTACAGGGGTGGGTCAGCCCCAGCATTTT.